This note documents a single T cell receptor beta chain sequence. Antigen specificity is unknown. The CDR3 loop spans 14 amino acids. The V end was cut by 6 bases, the J end by 5 bases, with 14 bases between. CDR1 is SNHLY and CDR2 is FYNNEI in the germline V gene. This sample was taken from a study of cytomegalovirus exposure and HLA in healthy donors. General study results and limits: Earlier analysis found most TCR beta V segments productive about 90% or about 30% of the time.

Vbeta (60) and Jbeta (13) primers were used in the PCR. Data came from immunoSEQ multiplex PCR; TCRdb stores just in-frame clones and leaves some out. The sample contains around 180,000 clones, around nine tenths of which appear only once. The material sequenced was PBMCs. The V gene is TRBV2, the J gene TRBJ1-5; D perhaps matches TRBD1 (5 bases). The source is a woman under 30 in good health and CMV-seronegative. The CDR3 spells CASSKGRVDQPQHF. In nucleotides, the CDR3 is TGTGCCAGCAGCAAGGGGAGGGTTGATCAGCCCCAGCATTTT. The full variable domain, rest sourced from reference TRBV2 and TRBJ1-5, is EPEVTQTPSHQVTQMGQEVILRCVPISNHLYFYWYRQILGQKVEFLVSFYNNEISEKSEIFDDQFSVERPDGSNFTLKIRSTKLEDSAMYFCASSKGRVDQPQHFGDGTRLSIL.